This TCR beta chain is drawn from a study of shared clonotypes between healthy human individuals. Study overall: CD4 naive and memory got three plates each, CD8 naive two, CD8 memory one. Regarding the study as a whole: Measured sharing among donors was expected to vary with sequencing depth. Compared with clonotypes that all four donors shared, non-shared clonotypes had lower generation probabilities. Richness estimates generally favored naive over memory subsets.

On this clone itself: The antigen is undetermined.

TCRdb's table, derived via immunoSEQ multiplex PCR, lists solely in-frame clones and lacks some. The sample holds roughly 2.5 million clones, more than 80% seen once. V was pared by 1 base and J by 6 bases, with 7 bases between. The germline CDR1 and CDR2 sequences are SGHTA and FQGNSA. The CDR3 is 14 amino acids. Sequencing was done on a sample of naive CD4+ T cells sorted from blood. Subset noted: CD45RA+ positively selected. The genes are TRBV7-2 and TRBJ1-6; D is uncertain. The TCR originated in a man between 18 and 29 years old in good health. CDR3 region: CASSLEASNSPLHF. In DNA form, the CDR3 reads TGTGCCAGCAGCTTAGAGGCTAGTAATTCACCCCTCCACTTT. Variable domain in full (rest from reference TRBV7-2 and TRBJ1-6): GAGVSQSPSNKVTEKGKDVELRCDPISGHTALYWYRQSLGQGLEFLIYFQGNSAPDKSGLPSDRFSAERTGGSVSTLTIQRTQQEDSAVYLCASSLEASNSPLHFGNGTRLTVT.